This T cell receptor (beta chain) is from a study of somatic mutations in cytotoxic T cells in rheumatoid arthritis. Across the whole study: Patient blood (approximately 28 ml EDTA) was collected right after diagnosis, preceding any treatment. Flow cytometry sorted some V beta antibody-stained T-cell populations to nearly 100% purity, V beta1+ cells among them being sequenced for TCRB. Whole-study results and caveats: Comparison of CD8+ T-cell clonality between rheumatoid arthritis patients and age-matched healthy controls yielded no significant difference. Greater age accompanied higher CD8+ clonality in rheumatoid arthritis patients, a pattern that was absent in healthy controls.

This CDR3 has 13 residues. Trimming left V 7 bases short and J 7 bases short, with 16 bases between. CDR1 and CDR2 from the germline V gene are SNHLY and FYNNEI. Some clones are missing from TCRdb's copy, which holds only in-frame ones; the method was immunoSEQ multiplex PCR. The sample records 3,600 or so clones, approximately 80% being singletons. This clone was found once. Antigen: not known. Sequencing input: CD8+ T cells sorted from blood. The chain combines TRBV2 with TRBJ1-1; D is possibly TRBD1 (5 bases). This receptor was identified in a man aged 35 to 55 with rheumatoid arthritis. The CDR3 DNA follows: TGTGCCAGCACCCAAAGCCAGGGCGGTGAAGCTTTCTTT. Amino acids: CASTQSQGGEAFF. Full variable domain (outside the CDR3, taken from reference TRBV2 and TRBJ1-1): EPEVTQTPSHQVTQMGQEVILRCVPISNHLYFYWYRQILGQKVEFLVSFYNNEISEKSEIFDDQFSVERPDGSNFTLKIRSTKLEDSAMYFCASTQSQGGEAFFGQGTRLTVV.